This T cell receptor beta chain was identified in a study of cytomegalovirus exposure and HLA in healthy donors. Study-wide findings and caveats: Immune exposure information comprised only CMV serostatus. Further analysis was carried out later, and it showed several of the most significant clusters appearing linked to common viral pathogens.

Primers for the PCR totalled 60 Vbeta and 13 Jbeta. TCRdb's copy holds only in-frame clones and misses some; the assay was immunoSEQ multiplex PCR. The sample shows around 130,000 clones, around 67% of them seen only once. This clone was detected only a few times. Antigen specificity is unknown. V gave up 0 bases and J gave up 0 bases, with 12 bases separating them. CDR3 size: 16 residues. CDR1 is MNHNY and CDR2 is SVGAGI in the germline V gene (reference sequence). This chain joins TRBV6-6 and TRBJ2-7; TRBD1 is a possible D gene (6 bases). This sequence was found in a woman between 40 and 50 years old in good health and CMV-seropositive. The specimen was PBMCs. CDR3 nucleotide sequence: TGTGCCAGCAGTTACTCGCTCAACAGGGTCTCCTACGAGCAGTACTTC. Protein sequence: CASSYSLNRVSYEQYF.